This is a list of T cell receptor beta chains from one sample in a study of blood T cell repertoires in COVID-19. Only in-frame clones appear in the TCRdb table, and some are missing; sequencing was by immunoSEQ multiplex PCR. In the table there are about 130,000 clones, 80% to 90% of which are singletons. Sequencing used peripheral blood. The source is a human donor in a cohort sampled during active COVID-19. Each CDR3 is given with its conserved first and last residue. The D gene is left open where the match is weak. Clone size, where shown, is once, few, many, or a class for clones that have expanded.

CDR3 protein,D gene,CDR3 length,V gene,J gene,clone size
CASSLDSTKSYEQFF,NA,15,TRBV11-2,TRBJ2-1,once
CASSQAADYEQYF,NA,13,TRBV4-1,TRBJ2-7,NA
CASTSLEGKVKFF,NA,13,TRBV6-5,TRBJ2-1,NA
CASSLITGPNQPQHF,NA,15,TRBV11-2,TRBJ1-5,NA
CASSASGGLQYF,TRBD1,12,TRBV7-9,TRBJ2-7,once
CASSSGGRGETQYF,TRBD2,14,TRBV5-1,TRBJ2-5,NA
CASSQDTAGFSEAFF,NA,15,TRBV3-1/TRBV3-2,TRBJ1-1,NA
CASSLGRRTGEGEQYF,TRBD1,16,TRBV7-2,TRBJ2-7,NA
CASRDISSLGANVLTF,NA,16,TRBV19,TRBJ2-6,NA
CASGLVGAGNQPQHF,NA,15,TRBV12-5,TRBJ1-5,NA
CASRLGAETGGEVNTEAFF,NA,19,TRBV12-2,TRBJ1-1,NA
CASSPPGAVFGIVETQYF,NA,18,TRBV18,TRBJ2-5,NA
CSVTGTANTGELFF,TRBD1,14,TRBV29-1,TRBJ2-2,NA
CASSPLEGDAEAFF,NA,14,TRBV5-1,TRBJ1-1,NA
CASSSRGEEGLTF,NA,13,TRBV5-1,TRBJ2-6,NA
CASSVGAQGALAFF,TRBD1,14,TRBV9,TRBJ1-1,NA
CASTSLALETQYF,NA,13,TRBV18,TRBJ2-5,NA
CASSTDRGSFEQYF,TRBD1,14,TRBV6-5,TRBJ2-7,NA
CASSPSPLAGGQETQYF,TRBD2,17,TRBV5-1,TRBJ2-5,medium-sized